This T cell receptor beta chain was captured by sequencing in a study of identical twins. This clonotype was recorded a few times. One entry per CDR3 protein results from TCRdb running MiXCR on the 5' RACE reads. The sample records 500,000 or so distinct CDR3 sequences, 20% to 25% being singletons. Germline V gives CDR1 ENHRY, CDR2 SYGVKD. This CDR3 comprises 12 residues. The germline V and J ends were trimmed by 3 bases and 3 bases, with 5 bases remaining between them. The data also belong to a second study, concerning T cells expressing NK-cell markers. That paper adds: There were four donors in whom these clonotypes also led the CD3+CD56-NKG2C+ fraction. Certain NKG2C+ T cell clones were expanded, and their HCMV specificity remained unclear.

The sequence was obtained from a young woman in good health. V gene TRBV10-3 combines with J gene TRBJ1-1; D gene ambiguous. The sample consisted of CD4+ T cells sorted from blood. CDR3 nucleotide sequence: TGTGCCATCAGTGACTTCCACACTGAAGCTTTCTTT. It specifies CAISDFHTEAFF.